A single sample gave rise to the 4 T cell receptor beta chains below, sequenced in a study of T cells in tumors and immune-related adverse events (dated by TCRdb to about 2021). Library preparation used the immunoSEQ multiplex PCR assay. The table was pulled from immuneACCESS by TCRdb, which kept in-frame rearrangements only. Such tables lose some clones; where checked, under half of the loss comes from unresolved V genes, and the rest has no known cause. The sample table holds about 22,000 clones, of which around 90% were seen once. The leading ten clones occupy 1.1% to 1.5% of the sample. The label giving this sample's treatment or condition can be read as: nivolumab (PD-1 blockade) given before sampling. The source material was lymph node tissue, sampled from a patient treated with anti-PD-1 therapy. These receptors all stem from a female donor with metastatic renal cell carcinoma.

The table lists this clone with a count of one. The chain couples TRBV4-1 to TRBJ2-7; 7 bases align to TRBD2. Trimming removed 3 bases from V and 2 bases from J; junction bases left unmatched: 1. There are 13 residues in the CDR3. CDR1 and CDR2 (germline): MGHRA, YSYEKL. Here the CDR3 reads CASSHGTTYEQYF. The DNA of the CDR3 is TGCGCCAGCAGCCACGGGACTACCTACGAGCAGTACTTC.

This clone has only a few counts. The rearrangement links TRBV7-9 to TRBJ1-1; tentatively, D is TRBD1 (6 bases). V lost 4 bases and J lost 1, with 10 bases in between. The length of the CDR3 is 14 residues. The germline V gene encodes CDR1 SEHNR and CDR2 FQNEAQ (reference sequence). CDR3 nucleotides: TGTGCCAGCAGCTCCACGGGACAGAACACTGAAGCTTTCTTT. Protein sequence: CASSSTGQNTEAFF. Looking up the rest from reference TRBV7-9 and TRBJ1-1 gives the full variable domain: DTGVSQNPRHKITKRGQNVTFRCDPISEHNRLYWYRQTLGQGPEFLTYFQNEAQLEKSRLLSDRFSAERPKGSFSTLEIQRTEQGDSAMYLCASSSTGQNTEAFFGQGTRLTVV.

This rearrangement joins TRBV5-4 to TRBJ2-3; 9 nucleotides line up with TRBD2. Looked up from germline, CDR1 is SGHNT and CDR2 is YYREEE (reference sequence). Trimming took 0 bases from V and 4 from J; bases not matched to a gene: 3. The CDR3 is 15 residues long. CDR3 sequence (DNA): TGTGCCAGCAGCTTGGGAGGCGGGAGGGCAGATACGCAGTATTTT. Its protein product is CASSLGGGRADTQYF.

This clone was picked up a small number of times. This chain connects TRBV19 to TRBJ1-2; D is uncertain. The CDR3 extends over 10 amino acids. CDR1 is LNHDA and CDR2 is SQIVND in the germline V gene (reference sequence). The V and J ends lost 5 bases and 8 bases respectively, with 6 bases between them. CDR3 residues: CASSSGGYTF. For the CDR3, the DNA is TGTGCCAGTAGTTCTGGCGGCTACACCTTC.